The source of this T cell receptor beta chain is a study of T cell changes during pregnancy in multiple sclerosis. Sequenced by immunoSEQ multiplex PCR; TCRdb stores in-frame clones only, minus some. Among about 100,000 clones, over 80% were seen once, and the ten largest hold 1.5% to 2.5%. J gave up 4 bases and V 0 bases, and 2 bases lay outside the gene matches. There are 14 residues in the CDR3. Germline V gene sequence: CDR1 MNHNS, CDR2 SASEGT. The material was peripheral blood, obtained after pregnancy. This clonotype originated in a female donor with multiple sclerosis, enrolled in a pregnancy study. The chain links TRBV6-1 to TRBJ1-1; TRBD1 matches at 7 bases. The CDR3 is CASSEAGGGTEAFF. DNA for the CDR3: TGTGCCAGCAGTGAAGCAGGGGGCGGCACTGAAGCTTTCTTT.